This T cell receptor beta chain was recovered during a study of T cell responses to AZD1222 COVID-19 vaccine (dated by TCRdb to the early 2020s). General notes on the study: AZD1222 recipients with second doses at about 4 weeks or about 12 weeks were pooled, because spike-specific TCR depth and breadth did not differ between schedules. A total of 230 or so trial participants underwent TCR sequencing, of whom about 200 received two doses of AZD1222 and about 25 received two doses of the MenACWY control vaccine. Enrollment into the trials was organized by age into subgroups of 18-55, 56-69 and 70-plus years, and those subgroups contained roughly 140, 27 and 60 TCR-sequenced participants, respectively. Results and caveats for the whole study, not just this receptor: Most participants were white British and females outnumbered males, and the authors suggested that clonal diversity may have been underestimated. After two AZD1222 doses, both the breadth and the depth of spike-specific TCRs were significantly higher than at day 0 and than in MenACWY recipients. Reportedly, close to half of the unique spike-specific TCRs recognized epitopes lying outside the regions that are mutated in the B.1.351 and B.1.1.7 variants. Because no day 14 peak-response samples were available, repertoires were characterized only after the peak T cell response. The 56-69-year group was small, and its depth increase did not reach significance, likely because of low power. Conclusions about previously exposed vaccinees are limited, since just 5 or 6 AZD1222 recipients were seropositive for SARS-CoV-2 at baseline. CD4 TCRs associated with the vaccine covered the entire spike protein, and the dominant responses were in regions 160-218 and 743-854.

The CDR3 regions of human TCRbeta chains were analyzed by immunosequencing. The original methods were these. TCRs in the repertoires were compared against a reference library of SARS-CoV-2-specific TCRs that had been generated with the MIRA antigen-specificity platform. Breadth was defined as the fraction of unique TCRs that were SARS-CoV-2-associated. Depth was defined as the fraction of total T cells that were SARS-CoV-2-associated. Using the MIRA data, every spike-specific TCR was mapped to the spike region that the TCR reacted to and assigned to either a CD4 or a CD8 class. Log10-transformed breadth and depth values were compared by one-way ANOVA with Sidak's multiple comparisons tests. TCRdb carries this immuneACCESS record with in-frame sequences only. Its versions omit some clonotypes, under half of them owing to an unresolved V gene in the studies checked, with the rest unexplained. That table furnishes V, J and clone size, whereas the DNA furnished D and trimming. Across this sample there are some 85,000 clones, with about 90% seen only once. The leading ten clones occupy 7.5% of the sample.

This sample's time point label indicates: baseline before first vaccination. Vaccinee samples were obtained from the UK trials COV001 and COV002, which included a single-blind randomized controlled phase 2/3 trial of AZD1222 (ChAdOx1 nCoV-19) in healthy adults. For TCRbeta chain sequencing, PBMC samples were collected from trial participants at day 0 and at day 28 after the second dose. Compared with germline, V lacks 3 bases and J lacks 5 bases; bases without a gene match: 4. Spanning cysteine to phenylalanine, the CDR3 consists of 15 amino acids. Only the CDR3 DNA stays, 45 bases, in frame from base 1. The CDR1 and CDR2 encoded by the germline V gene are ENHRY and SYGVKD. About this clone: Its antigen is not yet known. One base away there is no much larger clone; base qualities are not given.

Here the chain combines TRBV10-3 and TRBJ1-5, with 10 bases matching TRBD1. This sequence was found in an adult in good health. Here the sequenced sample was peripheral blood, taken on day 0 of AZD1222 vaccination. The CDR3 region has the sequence CAISDEDRGYQPQHF. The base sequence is TGTGCCATCAGTGATGAGGACAGGGGGTATCAGCCCCAGCATTTT.